Listed below are T cell receptor beta chains from one sample, sequenced in a study of blood T cell repertoires in COVID-19. TCRdb's table, derived via immunoSEQ multiplex PCR, lists solely in-frame clones and lacks some. The table shows roughly 100,000 clones, with roughly 88% occurring only once. Material for sequencing was peripheral blood. These receptors were taken from a man aged 50 to 59 with COVID-19, enrolled during active disease. CDR3s include the opening cysteine and the closing phenylalanine or tryptophan. A D gene is named only where the DNA matches it firmly. Clone size is given for some rows only: seen once, a few or many times, or a class if the clone is expanded.

TRBJ2-2 | TRBD2 | TRBV27 | NA | TGTGCCAGCAGTTTATCTAGCGGGGGGGCGGTCGGGGAGCTGTTTTTT | CASSLSSGGAVGELFF
TRBJ1-4 | NA | TRBV27 | NA | TGTGCCAGCAGTTTTTCGGGGAGGGGATTTAATGAAAAACTGTTTTTT | CASSFSGRGFNEKLFF
TRBJ1-3 | TRBD1 | TRBV4-1 | NA | TGCGCCAGCAGCCTAGTGCAGGGGGCGACTGGAAACACCATATATTTT | CASSLVQGATGNTIYF
TRBJ1-5 | TRBD1 | TRBV3-1/TRBV3-2 | few | TGTGCCAGCAGCCAATCTCAGGACAGGGTAGGGTCGGGACAGCCCCAGCATTTT | CASSQSQDRVGSGQPQHF
TRBJ1-6 | NA | TRBV21-1 | NA | TGTGCCAGCAGCTTCCCTGGGGGGACAGGCAAAAATTCACCCCTCCACTTT | CASSFPGGTGKNSPLHF
TRBJ1-6 | NA | TRBV10-3 | NA | TGTGCCACCTCAAAGGGGCAATATAATTCACCCCTCCACTTT | CATSKGQYNSPLHF
TRBJ1-2 | TRBD1 | TRBV3-1/TRBV3-2 | NA | TGTGCCAGCAGACACAGGGGAGACGGTGGCTACACCTTC | CASRHRGDGGYTF
TRBJ2-3 | TRBD2 | TRBV6-4 | NA | TGTGCCAGCAGTGACTCTAGCGGGGGGCCAGATACGCAGTATTTT | CASSDSSGGPDTQYF
TRBJ2-3 | TRBD2 | TRBV19 | NA | TGTGCCAGTAGTTATCATCCCGGGACTAGCAAGGTAGATACGCAGTATTTT | CASSYHPGTSKVDTQYF
TRBJ1-3 | NA | TRBV18 | NA | TGTGCCAGCTCACCACTTGAAAAGAGCTCTGGAAACACCATATATTTT | CASSPLEKSSGNTIYF
TRBJ2-7 | NA | TRBV5-5 | NA | TGTGCCAGCAGCTTAAATACAGGGATCCAATCCTACGAGCAGTACTTC | CASSLNTGIQSYEQYF
TRBJ2-7 | TRBD1 | TRBV12-3/TRBV12-4 | few | TGTGCCAGCAGCCCGGACAGGGGGTACGAGCAGTACTTC | CASSPDRGYEQYF
TRBJ2-1 | TRBD1 | TRBV13 | NA | TGTGCCAGCAGCGAGACAGGGAACTCCTACAATGAGCAGTTCTTC | CASSETGNSYNEQFF
TRBJ2-2 | TRBD2 | TRBV19 | NA | TGTGCCAGTAGTACCCTAGCGGGGGGGTACACCGGGGAGCTGTTTTTT | CASSTLAGGYTGELFF
TRBJ1-2 | NA | TRBV25-1 | NA | TGTGCCAGCAGTGAACCCGGACAGACTAACTATGGCTACACCTTC | CASSEPGQTNYGYTF
TRBJ2-5 | TRBD1 | TRBV11-2 | NA | TGTGCCAGCAGCCCCCAAGGACAGGGCCAAGAGACCCAGTACTTC | CASSPQGQGQETQYF
TRBJ1-3 | NA | TRBV18 | few | TGTGCCAGCTCACTTCATGGCCCCAAATCTGGAAACACCATATATTTT | CASSLHGPKSGNTIYF
TRBJ1-5 | NA | TRBV6-2/TRBV6-3 | NA | TGTGCCAGCAGTTACGAGGGAACTCAGCCCCAGCATTTT | CASSYEGTQPQHF
TRBJ2-3 | NA | TRBV11-2 | NA | TGTGCCAGCAGCTTAGATAGCCCCAGGGGGGACAGCACAGATACGCAGTATTTT | CASSLDSPRGDSTDTQYF
TRBJ2-5 | NA | TRBV5-5 | NA | TGTGCCAGCAGCTTGTCCGGGGTAGGGGAGACCCAGTACTTC | CASSLSGVGETQYF
TRBJ1-1 | NA | TRBV2 | NA | TGTGCCAGCAGAGAAAACAGTTACACTGAAGCTTTCTTT | CASRENSYTEAFF
TRBJ1-2 | NA | TRBV12-3/TRBV12-4 | NA | TGTGCCAGCAGCCCGCAGGGATCCTATGGCTACACCTTC | CASSPQGSYGYTF
TRBJ2-7 | TRBD1 | TRBV30 | NA | TGTGCCTGGAGTCCCGGACAGGGTACTTACGAGCAGTACTTC | CAWSPGQGTYEQYF
TRBJ2-1 | NA | TRBV6-2/TRBV6-3 | NA | TGTGCCAGCAGTTACAGTCAGGGGTCGAATGAGCAGTTCTTC | CASSYSQGSNEQFF
TRBJ1-1 | TRBD1 | TRBV10-2 | NA | TGCGCCAGCAGTGGCCGACAGGGACGGACTGAAGCTTTCTTT | CASSGRQGRTEAFF